The rows below give T cell receptor beta chains drawn from one sample of a study of response to subunit inactivated influenza vaccine. MiXCR was run by TCRdb on the RT-PCR reads, yielding one entry per CDR3 protein. Of a few hundred thousand distinct CDR3 sequences listed, approximately 20% are singletons. Here the sequenced sample was PBMCs from blood, taken around 22 months after vaccination. The origin of the receptors is a man aged 50 to 75 who received an inactivated influenza vaccine. The CDR3 runs from the conserved cysteine through the conserved F or W. Fields, in order: D gene, clone size, J gene, V gene, CDR3 protein, CDR3 DNA. D genes are given only for firm matches. Rows give clone size only sometimes, using once, few, many, or a class for an expanded clone.

d_gene: -; abundance: few; j_gene: TRBJ2-1; v_gene: TRBV7-9; CDR3aa: CASSLLSGASSYNEQFF; CDR3nt: TGTGCCAGCAGCCTCCTATCGGGGGCATCCTCCTACAATGAGCAGTTCTTC
d_gene: -; abundance: few; j_gene: TRBJ1-2; v_gene: TRBV29-1; CDR3aa: CSVDSGTDGYTF; CDR3nt: TGCAGCGTTGATTCAGGGACGGATGGCTACACCTTC
d_gene: -; abundance: many; j_gene: TRBJ1-2; v_gene: TRBV3-1; CDR3aa: CASSQGSGYTF; CDR3nt: TGTGCCAGCAGCCAAGGCAGTGGCTACACCTTC
d_gene: -; abundance: -; j_gene: TRBJ2-1; v_gene: TRBV3-1; CDR3aa: CASSQDIGAPGFF; CDR3nt: TGTGCCAGCAGCCAAGATATTGGGGCTCCGGGGTTCTTC
d_gene: -; abundance: -; j_gene: TRBJ2-1; v_gene: TRBV27; CDR3aa: CGSTDSYNEQFF; CDR3nt: TGTGGGAGTACCGACTCCTACAATGAGCAGTTCTTC
d_gene: TRBD2; abundance: few; j_gene: TRBJ2-1; v_gene: TRBV7-2; CDR3aa: CASSSGLAPPFF; CDR3nt: TGTGCCAGCAGCTCCGGACTAGCGCCGCCGTTCTTC
d_gene: -; abundance: few; j_gene: TRBJ1-5; v_gene: TRBV4-1; CDR3aa: CASSQGQGRQPQHF; CDR3nt: TGCGCCAGCAGCCAGGGGCAGGGGCGTCAGCCCCAGCATTTT
d_gene: TRBD1; abundance: -; j_gene: TRBJ2-7; v_gene: TRBV6-1; CDR3aa: CASRRTGEGSYEQYF; CDR3nt: TGTGCCAGCAGACGGACAGGGGAAGGGTCCTACGAGCAGTACTTC
d_gene: TRBD1; abundance: few; j_gene: TRBJ1-6; v_gene: TRBV5-6; CDR3aa: CASTWGQAYSPLHF; CDR3nt: TGTGCCAGCACCTGGGGACAGGCTTATTCACCCCTCCACTTT
d_gene: TRBD1; abundance: few; j_gene: TRBJ1-5; v_gene: TRBV4-3; CDR3aa: CASSQDVRGPTSNQPQHF; CDR3nt: TGCGCCAGCAGCCAAGATGTGAGGGGGCCGACAAGCAATCAGCCCCAGCATTTT
d_gene: -; abundance: few; j_gene: TRBJ2-7; v_gene: TRBV4-3; CDR3aa: CASSQTHTYEQYF; CDR3nt: TGCGCCAGCAGCCAAACTCACACCTACGAGCAGTACTTC
d_gene: TRBD1; abundance: -; j_gene: TRBJ1-1; v_gene: TRBV29-1; CDR3aa: CSALEGGASTEAFF; CDR3nt: TGCAGCGCCCTTGAAGGGGGCGCGAGCACTGAAGCTTTCTTT
d_gene: -; abundance: many; j_gene: TRBJ1-1; v_gene: TRBV18; CDR3aa: CASSPSGNTEAFF; CDR3nt: TGCGCCAGCAGTCCCTCAGGGAACACTGAAGCTTTCTTT
d_gene: -; abundance: once; j_gene: TRBJ2-1; v_gene: TRBV7-2; CDR3aa: CASSYERINEQFF; CDR3nt: TGTGCCAGCAGCTACGAGCGGATCAATGAGCAGTTCTTC
d_gene: TRBD1; abundance: many; j_gene: TRBJ1-6; v_gene: TRBV27; CDR3aa: CASRRPDRGNSPLHF; CDR3nt: TGTGCCAGCAGGCGCCCGGACAGGGGGAATTCACCCCTCCACTTT
d_gene: -; abundance: few; j_gene: TRBJ2-2; v_gene: TRBV18; CDR3aa: CASSRMRDTGELFF; CDR3nt: TGTGCCAGCAGCCGCATGCGGGACACCGGGGAGCTGTTTTTT